This TCR beta chain originates from a study of blood T cell repertoires in COVID-19. As originally analysed: Reference gene primer amplification gave nucleated cell count estimates. Method: immunoSEQ multiplex PCR; TCRdb's copy keeps in-frame clones and lacks some. Clone size and the V and J calls come from that table; the DNA yielded D and trimming. The table includes fewer than 200,000 clones, roughly 81% detected once. The V end was cut by 4 bases, the J end by 6 bases, with 13 bases between. Per germline, CDR1 SGHNT and CDR2 YENEEA. This CDR3 is 14 amino acids long. The chain recombines TRBV11-3 with TRBJ2-1, with D possibly being TRBD2 (6 bases). The source material was peripheral blood. The clonotype was recovered from a man between 40 and 49 years old who had recovered from COVID-19. CDR3 nucleotide sequence: TGTGCCAGCAGCTCGGGGGAACCCCCCAATGAGCAGTTCTTC. This codes for CASSSGEPPNEQFF.